This T cell receptor (beta chain) originates from a study of T-cell memory formation after mild COVID-19. Study information: Largely donor-specific sequence clusters came from a couple of donors. General observations from the study: Most CD4+ clones that shrank were in CM and EM, while CD8+ ones turned up in EMRA. There was a balanced CD4/CD8 profile in clones contracting day 15 to 85, and later expanders leaned CD4+.

The CDR3 is 17 amino acids. Trimming took 4 bases from V and 5 from J; bases not matched to a gene: 12. Looked up from germline, CDR1 is KGHSH and CDR2 is LQKENI. MiXCR, applied by TCRdb to the 5' RACE reads, yields one record per CDR3 protein. The sample includes 150,000 or so distinct CDR3 sequences, roughly 14% of them seen just once. As concerns this clonotype: The antigen is not known.

The J gene is TRBJ2-1, the V gene TRBV18, with 9 bases lining up with TRBD1. The sequenced sample was PBMCs or a T cell subset sorted from them (not recorded which). The TCR was taken from an adult woman who had mild COVID-19 (a few samples of this study predate the infection). Cell type and time point are not known. The CDR3 here is CASSLTYPGTGNNEQFF. In DNA, the CDR3 is TGTGCCAGCTCACTTACTTACCCCGGGACAGGGAACAATGAGCAGTTCTTC.